A selection of T cell receptor beta chains follows, all from one sample in a study of regulatory T cells in long-lasting Graves disease. TCRdb called the multiplex PCR reads again in MiXCR, with one record for every CDR3 protein. The repertoire holds some 450,000 distinct CDR3 sequences, with about a quarter as singletons. The sequencing used peripheral blood mononuclear cells (PBMCs), collected when the disease was refractory, from a patient treated with antithyroid drugs. The origin of the receptors is a female donor with Graves disease. Both conserved end residues are part of each CDR3. Expanded clones get a size class; other rows say once, few or many, or leave the size out.

V gene,J gene,clone size,CDR3 protein
TRBV7-2,TRBJ1-1,many,CASSQLKGYTEAFF
TRBV15,TRBJ2-7,.,CATSRGGPSSYEQYF
TRBV7-9,TRBJ2-7,few,CASSPRSGPKQYF
TRBV7-3,TRBJ2-5,many,CASSSLAGGVETQYF
TRBV7-8,TRBJ2-1,.,CASSLGTGEKQFF
TRBV7-2,TRBJ1-5,.,CASSLVSHSNQPQHF
TRBV7-8,TRBJ2-5,many,CASVEGGNQETQYF
TRBV2,TRBJ2-2,.,CASSDQGAGELFF
TRBV6-2/TRBV6-3,TRBJ2-7,few,CASSYLGYKQYF
TRBV11-1,TRBJ2-7,many,CASSLSNTYEQYF
TRBV7-9,TRBJ2-3,.,CASSLGEVGGRRTDTQYF
TRBV12-5,TRBJ1-2,many,CASARDNYGYTF
TRBV10-3,TRBJ2-5,.,CAISETGTNQETQYF
TRBV27,TRBJ1-2,many,CASSLSRETNYGYTF
TRBV7-2,TRBJ1-5,once,CASSLDRERGQPQHF
TRBV11-2,TRBJ1-1,many,CASSLGRYTEAFF
TRBV3-1,TRBJ1-1,.,CASSQAPGVYTEAFF
TRBV19,TRBJ1-1,.,CASSITGVNTEAFF
TRBV24-1,TRBJ1-5,many,CATSDAGTGVAQPQHF
TRBV29-1,TRBJ1-1,many,CSVRGLNTEAFF
TRBV3-1,TRBJ1-5,.,CASSQGSGGNQPQHF
TRBV2,TRBJ2-3,.,CASSLGQGDYTQYF
TRBV10-3,TRBJ2-7,.,CATKPNPYEQYF
TRBV29-1,TRBJ2-3,.,CSGGTDTQYF
TRBV7-6,TRBJ1-1,.,CASSTGENTEAFF
TRBV5-1,TRBJ2-7,.,CASSSGTSEHEQYF
TRBV28,TRBJ2-1,.,CASSLSGRGTEYNEQFF
TRBV7-2,TRBJ2-2,many,CASSLDITGELFF
TRBV10-3,TRBJ2-5,many,CAISESGLAGGVQETQYF
TRBV5-1,TRBJ2-5,.,CASSLGDREQETQYF
TRBV24-1,TRBJ1-1,few,CATSDSGRGARTEAFF
TRBV12-3/TRBV12-4,TRBJ1-1,many,CASSLLRTDDTEAFF
TRBV5-1,TRBJ1-1,many,CASSRAPNTEAFF
TRBV7-2,TRBJ1-1,many,CASRTGLLNTEAFF
TRBV19,TRBJ1-2,.,CASPPTATGDGYTF
TRBV7-2,TRBJ1-2,many,CASSLGQISGGYTF
TRBV2,TRBJ2-2,many,CASSAEGGAGELFF
TRBV2,TRBJ1-5,many,CASSEAMGEGREPQHF
TRBV30,TRBJ2-7,.,CAWSTDRGIHEQYF
TRBV27,TRBJ1-5,many,CASSPWVGQDPFNQPQHF
TRBV15,TRBJ1-1,.,CATSREDRGPSFF